A single sample gave rise to the 27 T cell receptor beta chains below, sequenced in a study of breast tumors, draining lymph nodes, adjacent tissues. Samples came from axillary lymph nodes draining the breast cancer. TCRdb ran MiXCR on the multiplex PCR reads and lists one entry per CDR3 protein. The sample consists of roughly 100,000 distinct CDR3 sequences, about 29% of them appearing once. The sequencing input was axillary lymph node tissue. The receptors originated from a female donor with breast cancer. Some clones in this sample may be carry-over from other donors' samples.

This clonotype was observed at least ten times. V and J are TRBV5-1 and TRBJ1-3, with D possibly TRBD1 on 5 matching bases. The V end lost 6 bases, the J end lost 7 bases, and 20 bases lay between the germline ends. This CDR3 contains 15 residues. Per germline, CDR1 SGHRS and CDR2 YFSETQ. The CDR3 reads CASNPQPPGLNTIYF. The CDR3 DNA follows: TGCGCCAGCAACCCACAACCCCCGGGACTCAACACCATATATTTT.

There are many counts of this clonotype. The J gene is TRBJ2-5, the V gene TRBV19; 13 bases match TRBD2. The CDR3 loop spans 20 amino acids. Germline V gene data show CDR1 as LNHDA and CDR2 as SQIVND (reference sequence). With 1 base clipped from V and 7 bases from J, the junction kept 18 bases outside the gene matches. The CDR3 DNA follows: TGTGCCAGTAGTATAGGGGGGGGGACCTGGGGACTAGCGGGACGGGCGACCCAGTACTTC. It specifies CASSIGGGTWGLAGRATQYF.

This clonotype was found many times. The rearrangement joins TRBV4-2 to TRBJ2-2, with 11 nucleotides matching TRBD2. There are 16 residues in the CDR3. CDR1 and CDR2 (germline): LGHNA, YNFKEQ. V gave up 3 bases and J gave up 7 bases; unmatched junction bases: 7. In nucleotides, the CDR3 is TGTGCCAGCAGCCAGGTTAGCGGGAGGGCAGGCGGGGAGCTGTTTTTT. This encodes CASSQVSGRAGGELFF.

This clonotype was recorded a few times. V gene TRBV19 combines with J gene TRBJ1-1; D perhaps matches TRBD1 (5 bases). The CDR3 extends over 14 amino acids. Germline lookup yields CDR1 LNHDA and CDR2 SQIVND (reference sequence). Trimming removed 5 bases from V and 1 base from J, with 11 bases in between. The CDR3: CASSYRTANTEAFF. CDR3 bases: TGTGCCAGTAGTTACAGGACGGCGAACACTGAAGCTTTCTTT. The variable domain in full, completed from reference TRBV19 and TRBJ1-1, reads DGGITQSPKYLFRKEGQNVTLSCEQNLNHDAMYWYRQDPGQGLRLIYYSQIVNDFQKGDIAEGYSVSREKKESFPLTVTSAQKNPTAFYLCASSYRTANTEAFFGQGTRLTVV.

There are many counts of this clonotype. The chain carries TRBV5-1 and TRBJ2-5; 7 bases fit TRBD2. There are 14 residues in the CDR3. Germline CDR1 is SGHRS and CDR2 is YFSETQ. The trim removed 4 bases at V and 4 bases at J, leaving 7 bases unmatched. The CDR3 DNA follows: TGCGCCAGCAGCGGAGGGAGGGGTTCAGAGACCCAGTACTTC. This encodes CASSGGRGSETQYF.

In this sample, this clonotype turned up many times. A much larger clone lies a single base off, so this may be a read error. V is TRBV7-2 and J is TRBJ2-1; a possible D gene is TRBD2 (6 bases). The CDR3 contains 15 residues. The germline V gene has CDR1 SGHTA and CDR2 FQGNSA. The chain's CDR3 is CASPEGGKGINEQLF. In DNA form, the CDR3 reads TGTGCCAGCCCTGAAGGCGGGAAGGGCATCAATGAGCAGCTCTTC. The whole variable domain, remainder taken from reference TRBV7-2 and TRBJ2-1, is GAGVSQSPSNKVTEKGKDVELRCDPISGHTALYWYRQSLGQGLEFLIYFQGNSAPDKSGLPSDRFSAERTGGSVSTLTIQRTQQEDSAVYLCASPEGGKGINEQLFGPGTRLTVL.

This clonotype was detected ten times or more. The rearrangement uses TRBV7-2 and TRBJ2-3, with 10 bases identical to TRBD2. Trimming removed 4 bases from V and 6 bases from J; junction bases left unmatched: 10. The CDR3 runs 16 residues. Per the germline V gene, CDR1 is SGHTA and CDR2 is FQGNSA. The CDR3 nucleotides read TGTGCCAGCAGCTATCGTCCTAGCGGGGGATCGGATACGCAGTATTTT. Protein sequence: CASSYRPSGGSDTQYF.

Here the CDR3 DNA reads TGTGCCAGCAGAGCTATAGCGGGCGTTAGCACAGATACGCAGTATTTT. It codes for CASRAIAGVSTDTQYF. This chain uses TRBV6-1 with TRBJ2-3; 7 nucleotides agree with TRBD2. Germline V gives CDR1 MNHNS, CDR2 SASEGT. Losses at the gene ends were 6 bases for V and 0 bases for J; bases not matched to a gene: 9. The CDR3 is 16 residues long.

The chain has TRBV7-8 and TRBJ2-7; D perhaps matches TRBD2 (5 bases). The CDR3 spans 11 residues. Trimming pared 8 bases from V and 3 bases from J, leaving 8 bases between. The germline CDR1 and CDR2 sequences are SGHVS and FQNEAQ. This chain's CDR3 is CASLGGYEQYF. Written as DNA, the CDR3 is TGTGCCAGCCTTGGAGGCTACGAGCAGTACTTC.

About this clonotype: Here the CDR3 omits its conserved ending phenylalanine or tryptophan, so a read error is the likely source. The chain combines TRBV19 with TRBJ1-1, with a weak D call TRBD1 (6 bases). This CDR3 has 14 residues. The V gene lost 7 bases and the J gene lost 0 bases, with 12 bases spanning the gap. Germline-derived CDR1 and CDR2 are LNHDA and SQIVND (reference sequence). CDR3 DNA: TGTGCCAGTACGCTCGGACAGTTGAACACTGAAGCTTTCCTT. Its protein is CASTLGQLNTEAFL.

This clonotype was seen at least ten times. The gene calls are TRBV20-1 and TRBJ1-2, with D perhaps matching TRBD1 (5 bases). There are 11 residues in the CDR3. CDR1 is DFQATT and CDR2 is SNEGSKA in the germline V gene (reference sequence). The V and J ends lost 6 bases and 7 bases respectively, with 12 bases between them. In DNA form, the CDR3 reads TGCAGTGCCAGCGGGGCTCGTGGCTACACCTTC. The encoded protein is CSASGARGYTF.

This clonotype was detected many times. This may come from a read error, since a much larger clone is one base off. V is TRBV9 and J is TRBJ1-6; 7 nucleotides agree with TRBD1. This CDR3 spans 15 amino acids. Germline loops: CDR1 SGDLS, CDR2 YYNGEE. Written as DNA, the CDR3 is TGTGCCAGCAGCGTGACCGGGACAGTGGCTTCACCCCCCCACTTT. Translation: CASSVTGTVASPPHF. Based on the CDR3 plus reference TRBV9 and TRBJ1-6, the full variable domain is DSGVTQTPKHLITATGQRVTLRCSPRSGDLSVYWYQQSLDQGLQFLIQYYNGEERAKGNILERFSAQQFPDLHSELNLSSLELGDSALYFCASSVTGTVASPPHFGNGTRLTVT.

This clonotype was detected many times. The rearrangement links TRBV7-3 to TRBJ2-3; TRBD1 agrees at 7 bases. This CDR3 comprises 15 residues. Germline V gene data show CDR1 as SGHTA and CDR2 as FQGTGA. V lost 5 bases and J lost 0; bases outside the gene matches: 5. DNA of the CDR3: TGTGCCAGCAGCCCGACAGGGAGTAGCACAGATACGCAGTATTTT. Its protein product is CASSPTGSSTDTQYF.

The table lists this clonotype with many counts. The rearrangement uses TRBV2 and TRBJ2-3; D might be TRBD2 (7 bases). The germline CDR1 and CDR2 sequences are SNHLY and FYNNEI. V gave up 4 bases and J gave up 4 bases, with 15 bases separating them. The CDR3 sequence is 15 residues long. CDR3 region: CASSAGRGQSDTQYF. CDR3 DNA: TGTGCCAGCAGTGCTGGGCGGGGGCAGTCAGATACGCAGTATTTT.

As concerns this clonotype: Without the conserved terminal phenylalanine or tryptophan, this CDR3 likely stems from a read error. The DNA is omitted, as the CDR3 cannot be located on it reliably, and the CDR3 follows TCRdb's listing. The chain couples TRBV12-5 to TRBJ1-2. The germline V gene encodes CDR1 LGHNT and CDR2 FRNRAP. The CDR3 contains 8 residues when both ends are counted. CDR3 amino acids: CASGLSQA.

As for this clonotype: A clone one base away is much larger, so this may be a read error. The chain combines TRBV4-1 with TRBJ2-1; 10 bases are a match to TRBD1. Germline V CDR1 and CDR2: MGHRA, YSYEKL. This CDR3 is 17 amino acids long. The CDR3, as DNA: TGCGCCAGCAGCCGCCGGGGACAGGGGATCTCCTGCAATGAGCAGTTCTTC. Translated: CASSRRGQGISCNEQFF.

This rearrangement joins TRBV28 to TRBJ2-5; TRBD1 matches 7 bases. This CDR3 has 16 residues. The V gene's germline CDR1 is MDHEN and CDR2 SYDVKM. With V trimmed by 6 bases and J by 4 bases, 14 bases remained unmatched. The CDR3 region is CASRKTGAVAGETQYF. In DNA, the CDR3 is TGTGCCAGCAGAAAAACAGGGGCTGTCGCGGGAGAGACCCAGTACTTC.

This chain links TRBV19 with TRBJ1-6; D perhaps matches TRBD1 (6 bases). The CDR3 is 14 residues long. V lost 6 bases and J lost 7, with 13 bases in between. Germline CDR1 LNHDA, CDR2 SQIVND (reference sequence). The CDR3 region has the DNA TGTGCCAGTAGCCTCGGACAGCGAAATTCACCCCTCCACTTT. It yields the protein CASSLGQRNSPLHF.

The J gene is TRBJ2-5, the V gene TRBV4-1; perhaps D is TRBD1 or TRBD2 (7 bases each). CDR3 size: 18 residues. The germline gives CDR1 MGHRA, CDR2 YSYEKL. V was trimmed by 0 bases and J by 4 bases, leaving 21 bases between them. CDR3 residues: CASSQDEGLEGALETQYF. Here the CDR3 DNA reads TGCGCCAGCAGCCAAGATGAAGGACTAGAGGGGGCGTTAGAGACCCAGTACTTC.

The chain has TRBV15 and TRBJ2-7, with 11 bases aligning to TRBD2. This CDR3 is 13 amino acids long. The germline V gene encodes CDR1 LNHNV and CDR2 YYDKDF (reference sequence). The CDR3 loop is CATRLAGTYEQYF. The CDR3 DNA sequence: TGTGCTACAAGACTAGCGGGAACTTACGAGCAGTACTTC.

The V call is TRBV5-1, the J call TRBJ1-1, with D perhaps matching TRBD1 (6 bases). CDR3 length equals 14 residues. Trimming cost V 2 bases and J 3 bases, with 11 bases left between them. Per the germline V gene, CDR1 is SGHRS and CDR2 is YFSETQ. The CDR3 bases are TGCGCCAGCAGCTTCGGGGGGGCGGACACTGAAGCTTTCTTT. Translation gives CASSFGGADTEAFF.

This clonotype has a count of ten or more. V gene TRBV4-2 combines with J gene TRBJ2-1; the match to TRBD2 covers 11 bases. CDR1 is LGHNA and CDR2 is YNFKEQ in the germline V gene. This CDR3 contains 16 residues. With V trimmed by 1 base and J by 7 bases, 6 bases remained unmatched. In DNA form, the CDR3 reads TGTGCCAGCAGCCAAGGTTTTGCTAGCGGGAGGAATGAGCAGTTCTTC. Translating it yields CASSQGFASGRNEQFF.

This clonotype was found many times. The chain is built from TRBV19 and TRBJ2-2; D is undetermined. The CDR3 consists of 14 residues. V dropped 4 bases and J dropped 7 bases, with 13 bases sitting between them. In germline, CDR1 is LNHDA, CDR2 SQIVND (reference sequence). The CDR3 protein is CASSTPFQDGELFF. CDR3 sequence (DNA): TGTGCCAGTAGTACACCCTTCCAGGACGGGGAGCTGTTTTTT.

Details on this clonotype: A clone one base away is much larger, so this may be a read error. The chain recombines TRBV20-1 with TRBJ2-5, with 12 bases lining up with TRBD2. Germline CDR1 is DFQATT and CDR2 is SNEGSKA (reference sequence). This CDR3 contains 14 residues. The V gene end was trimmed by 4 bases and the J gene end by 7 bases; junction bases not matched to a gene: 7. The DNA of the CDR3 is TGCAGTGCTAACCTAGCGGGAGGGGTAGCGACCCAGTACTTC. Translated, it gives CSANLAGGVATQYF.

Ten or more counts support this clonotype. The J gene is TRBJ2-3, the V gene TRBV6-5, with TRBD1 as a possible D gene (5 bases). CDR3 length equals 16 residues. CDR1 and CDR2 (germline): MNHEY, SVGAGI. Trimming left V 0 bases short and J 0 bases short, with 10 bases between. As DNA, the CDR3 is TGTGCCAGCAGTTACTCTGGGGCGCGTAGCACAGATACGCAGTATTTT. It yields the protein CASSYSGARSTDTQYF.

This clonotype showed up many times. At one boundary the junction diverges from the germline segment, which might be a read error. The CDR3 DNA is TGTGCCAGCAGTCACTCGGGGGGGGAAAATTCACCCCTCCACTTT. Residues: CASSHSGGENSPLHF. This chain joins TRBV6-5 and TRBJ1-6; a possible D gene is TRBD1 (5 bases). There are 15 residues in the CDR3. The germline V gene has CDR1 MNHEY and CDR2 SVGAGI.

This clonotype appeared many times. The rearrangement joins TRBV9 to TRBJ1-3; D is uncertain. The V gene's germline CDR1 is SGDLS and CDR2 YYNGEE. Trimming shortened V by 0 bases and J by 3 bases, and 4 bases separated the two germline ends. CDR3 length: 13 residues. In DNA form, the CDR3 reads TGTGCCAGCAGCGTAGTCGGTGGAAACACCATATATTTT. Translating it yields CASSVVGGNTIYF.